A selection of T cell receptor beta chains follows, all from one sample in a study of shared clonotypes between healthy human individuals. Some clones are missing from TCRdb's copy, which holds only in-frame ones; the method was immunoSEQ multiplex PCR. The sample lists about 2 million clones, about 95% seen once, with about 1.1% in the top ten. The specimen sequenced was naive CD8+ T cells sorted from blood. These receptors all come from a young man in good health. Both conserved end residues are part of each CDR3. The D gene is left open where the match is weak. Size is omitted from some rows. Given values are once, few, many or a class for expanded clones.

v_call,d_call,clone_size,j_call,cdr3_aa,cdr3_nt
TRBV30,.,.,TRBJ1-1,CAWGGHPGANTEAFF,TGTGCCTGGGGGGGACACCCGGGGGCAAACACTGAAGCTTTCTTT
TRBV7-9,TRBD2,.,TRBJ2-5,CASSQTGGPVVDQYF,TGTGCCAGCAGCCAAACGGGGGGACCTGTTGTAGACCAGTACTTC
TRBV7-2,.,.,TRBJ1-4,CASSLNLEGANEKLFF,TGTGCCAGCAGCTTAAATTTGGAGGGGGCTAATGAAAAACTGTTTTTT
TRBV6-1,.,.,TRBJ1-1,CASSEMDLNTEAFF,TGTGCCAGCAGTGAAATGGACCTAAACACTGAAGCTTTCTTT
TRBV5-5,.,.,TRBJ1-1,CASSRRDLNTEAFF,TGTGCCAGCAGCCGCAGGGATTTGAACACTGAAGCTTTCTTT
TRBV7-9,TRBD1,.,TRBJ1-1,CASSHGQGVYTEAFF,TGTGCCAGCAGCCACGGACAGGGGGTATATACTGAAGCTTTCTTT
TRBV6-6,.,.,TRBJ2-4,CASSSLGGLAKNIQYF,TGTGCCAGCAGTTCTCTCGGGGGTCTAGCCAAAAACATTCAGTACTTC
TRBV9,.,.,TRBJ2-1,CASSGSGVPYNEQFF,TGTGCCAGCAGCGGGTCCGGGGTACCCTACAATGAGCAGTTCTTC
TRBV10-3,TRBD1,.,TRBJ2-7,CAIRGSGTGPYEQYF,TGTGCCATCAGGGGCAGTGGGACAGGGCCCTACGAGCAGTACTTC
TRBV5-1,.,.,TRBJ2-7,CASSLEPHDSYEQYF,TGCGCCAGCAGCTTGGAGCCCCACGACAGCTACGAGCAGTACTTC
TRBV29-1,.,.,TRBJ1-2,CSVDSGADYGYTF,TGCAGCGTTGACTCAGGGGCGGACTATGGCTACACCTTC
TRBV10-3,.,.,TRBJ2-7,CAISESTLDLYEQYF,TGTGCCATCAGTGAGTCGACTCTGGACCTCTACGAGCAGTACTTC
TRBV27,.,.,TRBJ1-6,CASSVYNSPLHF,TGTGCCAGCAGTGTTTATAATTCACCCCTCCACTTT
TRBV2,TRBD2,.,TRBJ2-3,CASSGASGPDTQYF,TGTGCCAGCAGTGGGGCTAGCGGCCCAGATACGCAGTATTTT
TRBV5-6,.,.,TRBJ2-7,CASSLGGGYHEQYF,TGTGCCAGCAGCTTAGGAGGGGGCTACCACGAGCAGTACTTC
TRBV6-1,TRBD1,.,TRBJ2-3,CASSEAIGGETDTQYF,TGTGCCAGCAGTGAAGCGATAGGGGGCGAAACAGATACGCAGTATTTT
TRBV7-3,.,.,TRBJ2-3,CASSLLGSTDTQYF,TGTGCCAGCAGCTTACTGGGCTCCACAGATACGCAGTATTTT
TRBV27,.,.,TRBJ1-6,CASTFRVFSPLHF,TGTGCCAGCACCTTCCGGGTATTCTCACCCCTCCACTTT
TRBV13,.,.,TRBJ2-7,CASSPRTDSTDEQYF,TGTGCCAGCAGCCCCCGAACTGACTCCACGGACGAGCAGTACTTC
TRBV6-1,TRBD1,.,TRBJ2-7,CASTETWDRDNEQYF,TGTGCCAGCACCGAAACCTGGGACAGGGACAACGAGCAGTACTTC
TRBV5-4,.,.,TRBJ2-5,CASGTFGQETQYF,TGTGCCAGCGGGACTTTCGGGCAAGAGACCCAGTACTTC
TRBV19,TRBD1,.,TRBJ1-5,CASTWTGGNQPQHF,TGTGCCAGTACTTGGACAGGGGGCAATCAGCCCCAGCATTTT
TRBV19,TRBD2,.,TRBJ2-1,CASSATSGNEQFF,TGTGCCAGTAGCGCTACTAGCGGGAATGAGCAGTTCTTC
TRBV27,.,.,TRBJ2-1,CASSLSIRGWDPTYNEQFF,TGTGCCAGCAGTTTATCGATAAGAGGGTGGGACCCGACCTACAATGAGCAGTTCTTC
TRBV7-9,TRBD2,.,TRBJ2-5,CASSLGTSGGGPQETQYF,TGTGCCAGCAGCCTCGGGACTAGCGGGGGAGGGCCCCAAGAGACCCAGTACTTC
TRBV4-1,TRBD2,.,TRBJ2-2,CASSQDQGLGTGELFF,TGCGCCAGCAGCCAAGATCAGGGACTAGGAACCGGGGAGCTGTTTTTT
TRBV7-9,.,.,TRBJ2-5,CASSSPLQETQYF,TGTGCCAGCAGCTCCCCCCTACAAGAGACCCAGTACTTC
TRBV10-3,.,.,TRBJ2-1,CAISSDRIEQFF,TGTGCCATCAGTTCCGACCGTATTGAGCAGTTCTTC
TRBV6-1,TRBD1,.,TRBJ2-7,CASSPGQGAYEQYF,TGTGCCAGCAGCCCGGGACAGGGAGCCTACGAGCAGTACTTC
TRBV6-6,.,.,TRBJ2-3,CASSYSEGFTDTQYF,TGTGCCAGCAGTTACTCGGAGGGCTTCACAGATACGCAGTATTTT
TRBV4-1,.,.,TRBJ1-1,CASSRTYGDTEAFF,TGCGCCAGCAGCCGGACCTATGGGGACACTGAAGCTTTCTTT
TRBV5-6,.,.,TRBJ2-5,CASSSQGSRETQYF,TGTGCCAGCAGCTCCCAGGGTAGTAGGGAGACCCAGTACTTC
TRBV9,TRBD1,.,TRBJ1-1,CASSARQGPNTEAFF,TGTGCCAGCAGCGCCCGACAGGGGCCGAACACTGAAGCTTTCTTT
TRBV6-1,.,.,TRBJ2-3,CASSEVRQITDTQYF,TGTGCCAGCAGTGAAGTCCGGCAGATCACAGATACGCAGTATTTT
TRBV7-9,.,.,TRBJ2-7,CASSPGKYEQYF,TGTGCCAGCAGCCCGGGGAAATACGAGCAGTACTTC
TRBV5-1,.,.,TRBJ2-1,CASSLVPGEAPYNEQFF,TGCGCCAGCAGCTTGGTACCCGGGGAGGCCCCTTACAATGAGCAGTTCTTC
TRBV4-1,TRBD2,once,TRBJ2-4,CASSPKTSGAKNIQYF,TGCGCCAGCAGCCCCAAGACTAGCGGAGCCAAAAACATTCAGTACTTC
TRBV7-8,.,.,TRBJ1-4,CASSDLGPGEKLFF,TGTGCCAGCAGCGACCTCGGCCCCGGGGAAAAACTGTTTTTT
TRBV5-4,.,.,TRBJ2-2,CASSLGQYTGELFF,TGTGCCAGCAGCTTGGGACAGTATACCGGGGAGCTGTTTTTT
TRBV30,TRBD2,.,TRBJ2-5,CAWSVGSGGLGETQYF,TGTGCCTGGAGTGTAGGTAGCGGGGGACTAGGGGAGACCCAGTACTTC
TRBV7-8,.,once,TRBJ1-1,CASSAYLDTEAFF,TGTGCCAGCAGCGCCTACTTGGACACTGAAGCTTTCTTT